This TCR beta chain stems from a study of blood T cell repertoires in COVID-19 (dated by TCRdb to 2018 to 2021). Regarding the study in general: Collaborator samples came from the United States, Italy and Spain and covered acute and convalescent phases of COVID-19. The prospective study material was composed of cDNA or gDNA derived from T cells, B-cell-depleted T cells, or PBMCs. Deeply sampled blood TCRbeta repertoires from subjects exposed to, actively infected with, or recovered from COVID-19 were included in the dataset. The repertoires were released in a freely available public database meant as a resource for research on the immune response to SARS-CoV-2. The samples were drawn from two sources: the first 160 participants of the ongoing ImmuneRACE study, and 1,254 subjects contributed by 6 global collaborators. A de-identified subject ID, COVID-19 status, age in years and sex were almost always included in the sample metadata. Where available, HLA class I and class II types were obtained from metadata supplied by the sample provider rather than from assay-based typing.

What the authors observed across the whole study: The quantity of clinical and demographic metadata differed by source and by participant and was supplied without curation.

TCRbeta CDR3 regions were amplified from genomic DNA by means of the immunoSEQ Assay, a bias-controlled multiplex PCR. Per the original workflow: The number of nucleated cells in each sample was estimated by amplification of reference gene primers within the assay. To quantify the absolute abundance of each unique TCRbeta CDR3 rearrangement, sequence reads were collapsed and filtered. For each sample, productive Simpson clonality was calculated as the square root of Simpson's diversity index across productive rearrangements. Here the immuneACCESS table is served through TCRdb, limited to in-frame sequences with V and J called. Missing clones are a known gap in these copies; in checked studies unresolved V genes cover under half, and the rest lacks a known reason. V, J and clone size are those of that table, while D and trimming were read from the DNA. Recorded for this sample are tens of thousands of clones; around 87% of them occurred a single time. The top ten clones comprise about 8.3% of the sample.

Whole blood was collected in K2EDTA tubes by collaborating institutions according to the institutions' own protocols. For TCRbeta analysis, collaborators shipped samples in one of three forms: frozen whole blood, isolated PBMCs, or DNA extracted from either of those sample types. With respect to this clone: Its antigen is currently not known. No per-base quality is available; no much larger clone lies one base away.

The material sequenced was peripheral blood. The clonotype was recovered from a man over 45 with active COVID-19.

The CDR3 region: CASSLTSTAGETQYF. At the DNA level, the sequence is TGTGCCAGCAGCTTAACGTCTACAGCCGGAGAGACCCAGTACTTC. The chain is made from TRBV7-3 and TRBJ2-5; no D segment can be confidently identified. Its CDR3 holds 15 amino acids, cysteine through phenylalanine. Only the CDR3 portion is preserved as DNA: 45 bases, with reading frame beginning at the first base. For CDR1 and CDR2, the germline V gene lists SGHTA and FQGTGA. V loses 0 bases, J loses 4 bases, and the germline ends lie 12 bases apart.